This is a list of T cell receptor beta chains from one sample in a study of human T cells and chemical hapten exposure. MiXCR, run by TCRdb on the RACE reads, gives a single entry per CDR3 protein. This sample yields around 130,000 distinct CDR3 sequences, of which about 11% are seen a single time; over 2% belongs to the top ten. Sequencing was performed on whole blood, taken in connection with sensitization to the hapten diphenylcyclopropenone (DPC). The origin of the receptors is a woman in her fifties or sixties with alopecia areata. Some clones in this sample may be carry-over from other donors' samples. Each CDR3 is given with its conserved first and last residue. Each record gives: V gene, clone size, J gene, D gene, CDR3 protein, CDR3 DNA. D genes are given only for firm matches. A row's size may be missing; if present it is once, few, many or a size class.

v_gene: TRBV27
abundance: few
j_gene: TRBJ1-1
d_gene: -
CDR3aa: CASSWGVGTEAFF
CDR3nt: TGTGCCAGCAGCTGGGGAGTAGGCACTGAAGCTTTCTTT

v_gene: TRBV11-2
abundance: -
j_gene: TRBJ2-5
d_gene: TRBD2
CDR3aa: CASSLSTSGRKETQYF
CDR3nt: TGTGCCAGCAGCTTAAGTACTAGCGGGAGAAAAGAGACCCAGTACTTC

v_gene: TRBV13
abundance: -
j_gene: TRBJ2-6
d_gene: -
CDR3aa: CASSFPTESGANVLTF
CDR3nt: TGTGCCAGCAGCTTTCCTACTGAGTCTGGGGCCAACGTCCTGACTTTC

v_gene: TRBV24-1
abundance: -
j_gene: TRBJ2-3
d_gene: TRBD2
CDR3aa: CATSSSTTYHETSGSTDTQYF
CDR3nt: TGTGCCACCAGTTCATCCACCACCTACCATGAAACTAGCGGAAGCACAGATACGCAGTATTTT

v_gene: TRBV14
abundance: many
j_gene: TRBJ2-3
d_gene: -
CDR3aa: CASSQDRGAGTDTQYF
CDR3nt: TGTGCCAGCAGCCAAGATAGAGGGGCTGGAACAGATACGCAGTATTTT

v_gene: TRBV30
abundance: -
j_gene: TRBJ1-5
d_gene: -
CDR3aa: CAWSQTSGQPQHF
CDR3nt: TGTGCCTGGAGCCAGACATCAGGCCAGCCCCAGCATTTT

v_gene: TRBV7-7
abundance: -
j_gene: TRBJ2-1
d_gene: TRBD2
CDR3aa: CASSPTSGSHNEQFF
CDR3nt: TGTGCCAGCAGCCCGACTAGCGGGAGTCACAATGAGCAGTTCTTC

v_gene: TRBV6-4
abundance: few
j_gene: TRBJ2-3
d_gene: TRBD2
CDR3aa: CASSDYSGTNTDTQYF
CDR3nt: TGTGCCAGCAGTGACTATTCCGGGACTAACACAGATACGCAGTATTTT

v_gene: TRBV18
abundance: few
j_gene: TRBJ2-3
d_gene: -
CDR3aa: CASSSHQPPDTQYF
CDR3nt: TGTGCCAGCTCATCTCATCAACCTCCAGATACGCAGTATTTT

v_gene: TRBV6-1
abundance: few
j_gene: TRBJ2-3
d_gene: TRBD1
CDR3aa: CASRVRGREDTQYF
CDR3nt: TGTGCCAGCAGGGTCAGGGGGCGCGAAGATACGCAGTATTTT

v_gene: TRBV3-1
abundance: -
j_gene: TRBJ2-1
d_gene: -
CDR3aa: CASSQEGWPNEQFF
CDR3nt: TGTGCCAGCAGCCAAGAGGGCTGGCCTAATGAGCAGTTCTTC